One sample yielded the 20 T cell receptor beta chains listed below, sequenced in a study of blood T cell repertoires in COVID-19. This table comes from immunoSEQ multiplex PCR, and its TCRdb copy is limited to in-frame clones, with some not included. The sample has 250,000 to 350,000 clones; 70% to 90% are singletons. The sequencing input was peripheral blood. These receptors were taken from a woman in her 70s with COVID-19, enrolled during active disease.

The V gene is TRBV4-1, the J gene TRBJ2-7; 10 nucleotides line up with TRBD1. Germline CDR1 is MGHRA and CDR2 is YSYEKL. This CDR3 is built from 14 residues. Trimming removed 4 bases from V and 6 bases from J; junction bases left unmatched: 6. The CDR3 here is CASSPRQGAFEQYF. CDR3 nucleotides: TGCGCCAGCAGCCCAAGACAGGGGGCGTTCGAGCAGTACTTC.

V is TRBV5-4 and J is TRBJ1-1; no clear D. Per the germline V gene, CDR1 is SGHNT and CDR2 is YYREEE (reference sequence). The CDR3 loop spans 15 amino acids. Between the trimmed V and J ends, which lost 3 bases and 2 bases, there was a span of 14 bases. The CDR3 DNA reads as TGTGCCAGCAGCTCTAAAAGGGAGGGAAACACTGAAGCTTTCTTT. This translates into CASSSKREGNTEAFF.

V usage is TRBV9 and J usage is TRBJ2-5; TRBD1 is a possible D gene (6 bases). Between the trimmed V and J ends, which lost 4 bases and 3 bases, there was a span of 10 bases. This CDR3 contains 13 residues. Germline V gene lookup returns CDR1 SGDLS and CDR2 YYNGEE. CDR3 sequence reads: CASSLGQKETQYF. CDR3 DNA sequence: TGTGCCAGCAGCTTAGGACAGAAAGAGACCCAGTACTTC.

DNA for the CDR3: TGTGCCAGCAGTTTGGCCGGGACAGACTACGAGCAGTACTTC. It specifies CASSLAGTDYEQYF. This chain links TRBV27 with TRBJ2-7; 7 bases map to TRBD1. Losses at the gene ends were 3 bases for V and 3 bases for J; bases not matched to a gene: 5. The CDR3 extends over 14 amino acids. Germline V gene sequence: CDR1 MNHEY, CDR2 SMNVEV (reference sequence).

The chain carries TRBV28 and TRBJ2-7; D is unresolved. Per germline, CDR1 MDHEN and CDR2 SYDVKM. Trimming pared 5 bases from V and 6 bases from J, leaving 14 bases between. There are 13 residues in the CDR3. CDR3 sequence: CASSPDIEGEQYF. In nucleotides, the CDR3 is TGTGCCAGCAGTCCAGACATAGAAGGCGAGCAGTACTTC. Looking up the rest from reference TRBV28 and TRBJ2-7 gives the full variable domain: DVKVTQSSRYLVKRTGEKVFLECVQDMDHENMFWYRQDPGLGLRLIYFSYDVKMKEKGDIPEGYSVSREKKERFSLILESASTNQTSMYLCASSPDIEGEQYFGPGTRLTVT.

The chain uses TRBV5-4 and TRBJ1-2; TRBD1 might be the D (6 bases). V was trimmed by 0 bases and J by 5 bases, leaving 17 bases between them. The germline gives CDR1 SGHNT, CDR2 YYREEE (reference sequence). This CDR3 contains 16 residues. The CDR3 sequence is CASSLASGGSSYGYTF. The CDR3 DNA is TGTGCCAGCAGCTTGGCCTCGGGGGGCAGCTCTTATGGCTACACCTTC.

This sequence joins TRBV6-4 and TRBJ1-1; perhaps TRBD1 as D (5 bases). The CDR3 contains 13 residues. Germline CDR1 and CDR2: MRHNA and SNTAGT. Trimming shortened V by 6 bases and J by 5 bases, and 13 bases separated the two germline ends. For the CDR3, the DNA is TGTGCCAGCAGGAGGACATTAGGAACTGAAGCTTTCTTT. Translating gives CASRRTLGTEAFF.

In nucleotides, the CDR3 is TGTGCCACCAGCTCCGTCCCGGGACACCCGAGTGAAAAACTGTTTTTT. Residues: CATSSVPGHPSEKLFF. V is TRBV24-1 and J is TRBJ1-4; weak D call: TRBD1 (6 bases). V was clipped by 7 bases and J by 7 bases, with 21 bases between them. This CDR3 comprises 16 residues. CDR1 and CDR2 from the germline V gene are KGHDR and SFDVKD.

Points on this clone: The identical CDR3 is also encoded by other nucleotide sequences in the sample. This chain connects TRBV27 to TRBJ1-2; D possibly corresponds to TRBD1 (6 bases). This CDR3 has 15 amino acids. Germline CDR1 and CDR2: MNHEY and SMNVEV (reference sequence). V gave up 0 bases and J gave up 2 bases, with 10 bases separating them. CDR3 nucleotide sequence: TGTGCCAGCAGTTTATCGGGGGGGCCCAACTATGGCTACACCTTC. Translating it yields CASSLSGGPNYGYTF.

The chain links TRBV21-1 to TRBJ1-1; the tabulated D call, TRBD1, remains unverified against the DNA. TRBV21-1 is recorded as a pseudogene. The CDR3 extends over 14 amino acids. In nucleotides, the CDR3 is TGTGCCAGCAGCCCAACAGGTTTTCGTGATGAAGCTTTCTTT. Amino acid sequence: CASSPTGFRDEAFF.

The gene calls are TRBV28 and TRBJ2-2; 9 nucleotides align to TRBD1. CDR1 MDHEN and CDR2 SYDVKM come from the germline V gene. V dropped 7 bases and J dropped 4; count of bases not matched to a gene: 10. There are 16 residues in the CDR3. The CDR3 nucleotides read TGTGCCAGCACCTCCCGGACAGGGGTGATCACCGGGGAGCTGTTTTTT. It yields the protein CASTSRTGVITGELFF. Full variable domain (missing parts from reference TRBV28 and TRBJ2-2): DVKVTQSSRYLVKRTGEKVFLECVQDMDHENMFWYRQDPGLGLRLIYFSYDVKMKEKGDIPEGYSVSREKKERFSLILESASTNQTSMYLCASTSRTGVITGELFFGEGSRLTVL.

The V call is TRBV5-1, the J call TRBJ2-2; 12 nucleotides align to TRBD2. From germline, CDR1 is SGHRS and CDR2 YFSETQ. This CDR3 is 15 amino acids long. V lost 4 bases to trimming and J lost 5 bases; unmatched junction nucleotides: 3. CDR3 sequence reads: CASSPSGGETGELFF. The CDR3 DNA is TGCGCCAGCAGCCCTAGCGGGGGGGAAACCGGGGAGCTGTTTTTT.

This rearrangement joins TRBV24-1 to TRBJ1-1, with D hard to call. Trimming removed 8 bases from V and 4 bases from J, with 7 bases in between. The V gene's germline CDR1 is KGHDR and CDR2 SFDVKD. The CDR3 is 11 amino acids. The DNA of the CDR3 is TGTGCCACCAACCGAGGCACTGAAGCTTTCTTT. This encodes CATNRGTEAFF.

To note about this clone: Mismatch with germline at one junction end may stem from a read error. The rearrangement uses TRBV6-2 or TRBV6-3 and TRBJ2-7; TRBD2 matches at 7 bases. There are 16 residues in the CDR3. Germline V gene lookup returns CDR1 MNHEY and CDR2 SVGEGT. CDR3 sequence: CASSDSRDYPSYEQYF. The CDR3 nucleotides read TGTGCCAGCAGTGACTCCCGGGACTATCCTTCCTACGAGCAGTACTTC.

This chain links TRBV6-2 or TRBV6-3 with TRBJ1-1; 7 bases fit TRBD1. The V and J ends lost 5 bases and 3 bases, in that order; junction bases with no gene match: 9. CDR3 length: 15 residues. In germline, CDR1 is MNHEY, CDR2 SVGEGT. CDR3 sequence (DNA): TGTGCCAGCAGTAATGAAGGGGGCCGCGACACTGAAGCTTTCTTT. It encodes CASSNEGGRDTEAFF.

This sequence joins TRBV4-3 and TRBJ1-4; 10 bases align to TRBD1. The V segment lost 4 bases and the J segment 7 bases; nucleotides outside the gene matches: 6. The CDR3 covers 15 residues. Germline assignment: CDR1 LGHNA and CDR2 YSLEER. The CDR3 reads CASSPDRGRGEKLFF. CDR3 DNA: TGCGCCAGCAGCCCCGACAGGGGGCGGGGTGAAAAACTGTTTTTT.

The CDR3 is CASSPPGAGGTDTQYF. As DNA, the CDR3 is TGTGCCAGCAGCCCTCCGGGAGCGGGGGGCACAGATACGCAGTATTTT. The chain recombines TRBV7-2 with TRBJ2-3, with 8 bases lining up with TRBD2. This CDR3 comprises 16 residues. Trimming at V came to 5 bases and at J to 1 base, leaving 8 bases not matched to a gene. Germline lookup yields CDR1 SGHTA and CDR2 FQGNSA.

This chain joins TRBV19 and TRBJ2-7; maybe TRBD1 (6 bases). In germline, CDR1 is LNHDA, CDR2 SQIVND (reference sequence). The CDR3 covers 15 residues. Trimming cost V 5 bases and J 3 bases, with 17 bases left between them. CDR3 residues: CASSPTRGRRYEQYF. The CDR3, as DNA: TGTGCCAGTAGTCCTACCAGGGGACGACGCTACGAGCAGTACTTC. Based on the CDR3 plus reference TRBV19 and TRBJ2-7, the full variable domain is DGGITQSPKYLFRKEGQNVTLSCEQNLNHDAMYWYRQDPGQGLRLIYYSQIVNDFQKGDIAEGYSVSREKKESFPLTVTSAQKNPTAFYLCASSPTRGRRYEQYFGPGTRLTVT.

J is TRBJ1-6 and V is TRBV11-2; TRBD1 is a possible D gene (6 bases). This CDR3 comprises 19 residues. Germline V gene data show CDR1 as SGHAT and CDR2 as FQNNGV. V lost 4 bases and J 8 bases, leaving 27 bases between the germline ends. DNA for the CDR3: TGTGCCAGCAGCTCGGTAGGGGGGGTCCCCGGACCAATTTATTCACCCCTCCACTTT. Amino acids: CASSSVGGVPGPIYSPLHF.

V is TRBV29-1 and J is TRBJ1-1, with 7 nucleotides matching TRBD1. Germline V CDR1 and CDR2: SQVTM, ANQGSEA. The J segment lost 5 bases and the V segment lost 6 bases, leaving 6 bases of the junction unmatched. The CDR3 is 12 amino acids. The CDR3 loop reads CSVEQGYTEAFF. In DNA form, the CDR3 reads TGCAGCGTCGAACAGGGGTATACTGAAGCTTTCTTT.